This T cell receptor beta chain derives from a study of T cells after yellow fever vaccination. This clonotype was found many times. Germline V CDR1 and CDR2: SGDLS, YYNGEE. V dropped 4 bases and J dropped 1 base, with 17 bases sitting between them. CDR3 length: 16 amino acids. Making TCR cDNA involved 5'RACE template switching, which added UMIs and a universal primer site. TCRdb fed the 5' RACE reads into MiXCR, producing one record per CDR3 protein. Of 250,000 or so distinct CDR3 sequences listed, around 3.5% are singletons. The material was PBMCs, obtained 15 days after the yellow fever booster vaccination. The clonotype originates from a young man who received the YFV17D yellow fever vaccine. The V gene is TRBV9, the J gene TRBJ1-2; D is unresolved. This CDR3 reads CASSSRGGWGNYGYTF. In nucleotides, the CDR3 is TGTGCCAGCAGCAGTCGCGGCGGGTGGGGTAACTATGGCTACACCTTC.